This TCR beta chain was sequenced during a study of cytomegalovirus exposure and HLA in healthy donors. With 60 Vbeta and 13 Jbeta primers, the PCR was carried out. Only in-frame clones appear in the TCRdb table, and some are missing; sequencing was by immunoSEQ multiplex PCR. The sample has around 100,000 clones. The CDR3 sequence is 14 residues long. Trimming removed 5 bases at V and 6 bases at J, with 17 bases between. Germline loops: CDR1 LNHDA, CDR2 SQIVND (reference sequence). The TCR was taken from a middle-aged man in good health and CMV-seronegative. The sequencing input was PBMCs. The gene calls are TRBV19 and TRBJ2-7, with a tentative D call TRBD2 (6 bases). The CDR3 region has the DNA TGTGCCAGTAGTGTCGGACTATCTAGGAGCGAGCAGTACTTC. Its translation is CASSVGLSRSEQYF. Drawing the rest from reference TRBV19 and TRBJ2-7, the complete variable domain is DGGITQSPKYLFRKEGQNVTLSCEQNLNHDAMYWYRQDPGQGLRLIYYSQIVNDFQKGDIAEGYSVSREKKESFPLTVTSAQKNPTAFYLCASSVGLSRSEQYFGPGTRLTVT.